The clone carrying this T cell receptor (beta chain) was observed a few times. CDR3 size: 16 residues. With 5 bases clipped from V and 3 bases from J, the junction kept 10 bases outside the gene matches. Germline lookup yields CDR1 MNHEY and CDR2 SMNVEV (reference sequence). This record comes from a study of identical twins. Each CDR3 protein gets one entry after TCRdb re-called the 5' RACE reads with MiXCR. The profile shows 750,000 to 950,000 distinct CDR3 sequences, about 12% of them singletons. This same sample was also taken into another study, of yellow fever vaccine responses in identical twins.

This sequence was found in a woman aged 18 to 35 in good health. The sample comprised PBMCs. The chain combines TRBV27 with TRBJ1-5; 7 positions match TRBD1. CDR3 in amino acids: CASSREGTVTNQPQHF. The CDR3 nucleotides are TGTGCCAGCAGTCGAGAAGGGACAGTCACCAATCAGCCCCAGCATTTT.